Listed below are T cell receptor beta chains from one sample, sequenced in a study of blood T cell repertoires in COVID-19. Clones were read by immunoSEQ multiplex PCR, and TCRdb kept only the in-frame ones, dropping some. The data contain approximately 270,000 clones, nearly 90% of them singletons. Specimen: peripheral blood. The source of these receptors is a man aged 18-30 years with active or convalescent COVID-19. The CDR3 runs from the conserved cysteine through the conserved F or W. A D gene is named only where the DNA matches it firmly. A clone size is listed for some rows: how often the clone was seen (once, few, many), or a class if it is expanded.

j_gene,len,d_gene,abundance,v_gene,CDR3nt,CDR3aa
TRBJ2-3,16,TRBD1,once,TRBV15,TGTGCCACCAGCAGAACCGGGACAGGCCTCACAGATACGCAGTATTTT,CATSRTGTGLTDTQYF
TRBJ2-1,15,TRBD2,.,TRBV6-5,TGTGCCAGCAGTTTAGCGGGGGGGGAGTACAATGAGCAGTTCTTC,CASSLAGGEYNEQFF
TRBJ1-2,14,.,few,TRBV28,TGTGCCAGCAGCTCTATGAGGGTAAACTATGGCTACACCTTC,CASSSMRVNYGYTF
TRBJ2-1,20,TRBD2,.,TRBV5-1,TGCGCCAGCAGCCGAATCGGACTAGCGGGAGTATCATCAGGCCTCAATGAGCAGTTCTTC,CASSRIGLAGVSSGLNEQFF
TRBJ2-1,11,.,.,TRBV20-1,TGCAGTGCTAGAGAGAGTATAGAGCAGTTCTTC,CSARESIEQFF
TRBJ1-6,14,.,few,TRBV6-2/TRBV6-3,TGTGCCAGCAGTTACGAGGGATCTGGCTCACCCCTCCACTTT,CASSYEGSGSPLHF
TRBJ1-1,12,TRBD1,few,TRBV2,TGTGCCAGCGTCGACAGGGGCACTGAAGCTTTCTTT,CASVDRGTEAFF
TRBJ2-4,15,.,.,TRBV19,TGTGCCAGTAGCCCGTCCGAAGGGGGTCGAAGCATTCAGTACTTC,CASSPSEGGRSIQYF
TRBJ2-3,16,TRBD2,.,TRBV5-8,TGTGCCAGCAGCCCAGGACTAGCGGGGTACACAGATACGCAGTATTTT,CASSPGLAGYTDTQYF
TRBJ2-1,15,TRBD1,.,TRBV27,TGTGCCAGCAGCCCGCATAGGGACAGGGTCAATGAGCAGTTCTTC,CASSPHRDRVNEQFF
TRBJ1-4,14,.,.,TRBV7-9,TGTGCCAGCAGCTCCGGGGCAACTAATGAAAAACTGTTTTTT,CASSSGATNEKLFF
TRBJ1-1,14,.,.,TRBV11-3,TGTGCCAGCAGCCCAGGGAGTGGGGGGACTGAAGCTTTCTTT,CASSPGSGGTEAFF
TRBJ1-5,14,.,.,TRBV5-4,TGTGCCAGCAGCTTGGAGGGGAAAGATCAGCCCCAGCATTTT,CASSLEGKDQPQHF
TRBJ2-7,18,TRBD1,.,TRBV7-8,TGTGCCAGCAGCCGCCACCGGCCCCTACAGGGGAATGGCTACGAGCAGTACTTC,CASSRHRPLQGNGYEQYF
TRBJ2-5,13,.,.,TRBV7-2,TGTGCCAGCAGCCCACCCCTACAGGAGACCCAGTACTTC,CASSPPLQETQYF
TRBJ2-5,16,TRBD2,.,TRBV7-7,TGTGCCAGCAGCCCGCCTACTAGCGGGGGACAAGAGACCCAGTACTTC,CASSPPTSGGQETQYF
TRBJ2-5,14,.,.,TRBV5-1,TGCGCCAGCAGCTTGGAACAGATCCAAGAGACCCAGTACTTC,CASSLEQIQETQYF